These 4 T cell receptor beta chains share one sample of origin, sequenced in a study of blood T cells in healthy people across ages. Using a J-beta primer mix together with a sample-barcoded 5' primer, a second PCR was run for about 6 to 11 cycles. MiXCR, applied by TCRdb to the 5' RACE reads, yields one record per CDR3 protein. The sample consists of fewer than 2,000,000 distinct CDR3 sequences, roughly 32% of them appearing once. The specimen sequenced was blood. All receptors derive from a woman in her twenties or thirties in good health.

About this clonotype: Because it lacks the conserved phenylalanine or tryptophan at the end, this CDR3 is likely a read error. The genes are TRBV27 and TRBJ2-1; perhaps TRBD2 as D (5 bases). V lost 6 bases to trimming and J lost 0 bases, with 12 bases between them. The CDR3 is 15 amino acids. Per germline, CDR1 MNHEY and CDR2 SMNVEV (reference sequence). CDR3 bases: TGTGCCAGCAGACAGACTGGGAGCTCCTACAATGAGCAGTTCGTC. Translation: CASRQTGSSYNEQFV.

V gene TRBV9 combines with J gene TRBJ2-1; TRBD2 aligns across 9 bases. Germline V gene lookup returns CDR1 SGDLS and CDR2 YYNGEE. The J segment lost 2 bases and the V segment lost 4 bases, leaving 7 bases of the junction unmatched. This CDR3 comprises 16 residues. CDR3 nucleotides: TGTGCCAGCAGCCCCTACCTAGCGGGGCCCTACAATGAGCAGTTCTTC. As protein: CASSPYLAGPYNEQFF.

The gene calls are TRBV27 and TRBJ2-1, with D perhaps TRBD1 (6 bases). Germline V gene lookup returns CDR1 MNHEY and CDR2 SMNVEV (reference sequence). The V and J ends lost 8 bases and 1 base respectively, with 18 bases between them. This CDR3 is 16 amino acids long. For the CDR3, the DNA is TGTGCCAGCCGGGACAATTTTTTGGTATCCTACAATGAGCAGTTCTTC. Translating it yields CASRDNFLVSYNEQFF.

This chain's CDR3 is CASSPAASGDTDTQYF. DNA for the CDR3: TGTGCCAGCAGCCCCGCGGCTAGCGGGGACACAGATACGCAGTATTTT. This chain uses TRBV5-6 with TRBJ2-3; 9 bases are a match to TRBD2. The V segment lost 4 bases and the J segment 2 bases; nucleotides outside the gene matches: 8. Per the germline V gene, CDR1 is SGHDT and CDR2 is YYEEEE. The CDR3 consists of 16 residues.